Sequencing of this T cell receptor (beta chain) was carried out in a study of Ad26.COV2.S vaccination and SARS-CoV-2 variants listed by TCRdb under 2021. The study in broad terms: Donors in the vaccine arm were drawn from COV1001, a phase I-IIa trial of Ad26.COV2.S in healthy adults that was multicentre, randomized, double-blind and placebo-controlled. Ad26.COV2.S was administered intramuscularly at 5 x 10^10 or 1 x 10^11 viral particles, either as a single shot or as two shots given 56 days apart. The specificity and breadth of SARS-CoV-2-reactive T cell receptors after Ad26.COV2.S vaccination were assessed by TCRbeta repertoire sequencing. The TCR-sequenced set comprised around 30 samples: some 20 Ad26.COV2.S vaccine recipients, 5 placebo recipients and 8 SARS-CoV-2 convalescent individuals. Trial participants were randomized into five groups of five, in which low-dose or high-dose Ad26.COV2.S was given once or twice, or placebo was given on both occasions. Investigators remained blinded to trial group allocation during experiments and outcome assessment.

On this clone itself: The antigen this receptor binds is unknown. No quality values exist for individual bases; no much larger clone is one base distant.

Paper-wide results and their limitations: Spike-specific TCR breadth was higher in Ad26.COV2.S recipients than in placebo recipients (P = 0.0014). Comparable non-spike TCR breadth was observed between vaccine and placebo recipients, consistent with only spike being contained in the vaccine. After vaccination, substantial breadth of spike-specific CD8+ and CD4+ T cell responses was reported. It was noted by the authors that total T cell responses may have been underestimated by the TCR breadth and depth analyses. The study was not powered for comparison of responses between vaccine doses or regimens.

The immunoSEQ Assay was the method used to sequence TCRbeta CDR3 regions. After extraction, genomic DNA underwent amplification by bias-controlled multiplex PCR, followed by high-throughput sequencing. Per the source publication's procedure: To quantify the absolute abundance of each unique TCRbeta CDR3 region, sequences were collapsed and filtered. T cell fraction was estimated by normalizing TCRbeta template counts to usable DNA, which was measured by amplifying reference genes present in all nucleated cells. Repertoire TCRs were annotated as SARS-CoV-2-specific by exact matching of V gene, CDR3 amino acid sequence and J gene to a known reactive TCR set. MIRA supplied the reference SARS-CoV-2 TCR set, which was filtered for enrichment in COVID-19-positive ImmuneCODE repertoires so that public or cross-reactive TCRs were removed. Drawing on the MIRA antigens, annotated TCRs were analysed further at the level of specific ORF or position within ORF. Depth was the summed frequency of annotated unique rearrangements, while breadth was defined as annotated unique rearrangements over total unique productive rearrangements. Group comparisons of TCR breadth used two-sided Wilcoxon rank-sum tests. TCRdb limited this immuneACCESS table to in-frame rearrangements with V and J called. A share of clones is missing; checked studies link under half to unresolved V genes, and the rest is unexplained. For V, J and clone size, that table is used; D and trimming come from the DNA. This sample holds 400,000 to 450,000 clones; about 93% were observed only once. The ten largest clones represent about 12% of the sample.

V is reduced by 0 bases and J by 1 base, leaving a spacing of 19 bases between them. From cysteine to phenylalanine, the CDR3 is 19 amino acids long. The CDR3 DNA has 57 bases and is translated from base 1. CDR1 and CDR2 are read off the germline V gene as MGHRA and YSYEKL. The treatment or condition label here, explained by the study, means: roughly 19 received Ad26.COV2.S at low or high dose, single or two shots; about five received placebo; per-sample allocation not given. For vaccine and placebo recipients, repertoires were sequenced using samples collected on day 63 after the first injection. Between 29 July and 7 August 2020, Cohort 1b enrolled 20 to 30 adults aged 18-55 years at one site in Boston, USA. Ad26.COV2.S was a replication-incompetent adenovirus type 26 vector expressing a prefusion-stabilized SARS-CoV-2 spike protein from the original Wuhan strain.

This receptor chain uses TRBV4-1 and TRBJ1-3, with a tentative D gene TRBD1 over 6 matching bases. This TCR was recovered from a person between 18 and 65 years old who received the Ad26.COV2.S COVID-19 vaccine or a placebo. Sequencing used peripheral blood, obtained in a trial of Ad26.COV2.S vaccine versus placebo. The DNA reads as follows: TGCGCCAGCAGCCAAGATCCCAGTGGCAGGGGAATTTCTGGAAACACCATATATTTT. Translation gives CASSQDPSGRGISGNTIYF.